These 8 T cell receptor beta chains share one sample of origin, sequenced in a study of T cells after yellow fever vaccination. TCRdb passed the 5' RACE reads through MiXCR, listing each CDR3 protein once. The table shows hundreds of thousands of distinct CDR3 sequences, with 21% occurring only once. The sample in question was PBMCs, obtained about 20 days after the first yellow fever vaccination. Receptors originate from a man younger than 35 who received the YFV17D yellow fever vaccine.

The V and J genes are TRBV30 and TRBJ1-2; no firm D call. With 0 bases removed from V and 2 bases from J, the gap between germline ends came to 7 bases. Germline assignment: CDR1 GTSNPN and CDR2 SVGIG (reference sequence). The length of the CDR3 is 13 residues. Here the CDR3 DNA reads TGTGCCTGGAGTGTTTTTCAGAACTATGGCTACACCTTC. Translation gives CAWSVFQNYGYTF.

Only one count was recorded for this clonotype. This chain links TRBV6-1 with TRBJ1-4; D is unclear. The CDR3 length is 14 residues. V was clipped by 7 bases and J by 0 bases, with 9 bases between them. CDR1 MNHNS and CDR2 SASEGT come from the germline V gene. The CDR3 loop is CASNILATNEKLFF. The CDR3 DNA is TGTGCCAGCAATATTCTGGCAACTAATGAAAAACTGTTTTTT.

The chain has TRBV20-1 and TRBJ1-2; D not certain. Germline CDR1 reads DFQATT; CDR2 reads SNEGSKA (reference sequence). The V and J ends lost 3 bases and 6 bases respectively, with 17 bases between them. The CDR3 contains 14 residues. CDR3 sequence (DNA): TGCAGTGCTAGTCAGCCCGGTACCTCGAATGGCTACACCTTC. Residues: CSASQPGTSNGYTF.

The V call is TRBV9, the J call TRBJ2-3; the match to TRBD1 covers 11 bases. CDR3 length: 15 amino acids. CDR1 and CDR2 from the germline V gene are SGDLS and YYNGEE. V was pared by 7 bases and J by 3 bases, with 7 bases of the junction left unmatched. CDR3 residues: CASGSGTGGTDTQYF. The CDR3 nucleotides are TGTGCCAGCGGCTCCGGGACAGGGGGGACAGATACGCAGTATTTT.

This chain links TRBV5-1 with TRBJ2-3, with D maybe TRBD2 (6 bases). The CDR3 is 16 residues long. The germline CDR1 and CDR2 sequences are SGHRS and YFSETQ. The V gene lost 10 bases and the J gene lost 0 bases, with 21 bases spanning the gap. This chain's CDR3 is CASRPGDFPSTDTQYF. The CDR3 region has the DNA TGCGCCTCCCGGCCCGGGGACTTCCCTAGCACAGATACGCAGTATTTT.

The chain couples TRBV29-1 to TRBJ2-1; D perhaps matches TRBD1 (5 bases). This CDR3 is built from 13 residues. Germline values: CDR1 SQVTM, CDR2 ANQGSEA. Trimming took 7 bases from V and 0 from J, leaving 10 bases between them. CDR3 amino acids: CSATVSSYNEQFF. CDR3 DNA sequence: TGCAGCGCGACAGTAAGCTCCTACAATGAGCAGTTCTTC.

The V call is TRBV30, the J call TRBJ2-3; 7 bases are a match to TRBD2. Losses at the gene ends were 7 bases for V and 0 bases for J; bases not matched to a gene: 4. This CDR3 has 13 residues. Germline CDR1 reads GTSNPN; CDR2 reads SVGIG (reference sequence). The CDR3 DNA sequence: TGTGCCTTTCTAGCGGCAAGCACAGATACGCAGTATTTT. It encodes CAFLAASTDTQYF.

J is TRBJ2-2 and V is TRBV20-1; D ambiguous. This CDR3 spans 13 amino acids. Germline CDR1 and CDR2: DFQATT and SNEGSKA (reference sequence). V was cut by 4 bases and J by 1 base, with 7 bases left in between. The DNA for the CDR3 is TGCAGTGCTACCCGGTGGAACACCGGGGAGCTGTTTTTT. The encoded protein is CSATRWNTGELFF.